This T cell receptor beta chain emerged from a study of monozygotic twins with inflammatory bowel disease. Points from the study as a whole: Healthy co-twins had higher TCRbeta inverse Simpson diversity than their IBD twins. In the analysis, different T cell subtypes could not be told apart. Clonotype overlap with others was lower in IBD patients than in healthy twins, a difference that was greatest with disease activity.

As to this clonotype: What it binds is not known.

The CDR3 contains 18 residues. Germline assignment: CDR1 SGHTA and CDR2 FQGTGA. Both the TCRalpha cDNA and the TCRbeta cDNA were taken through two nested PCRs, lasting roughly 16 and 10 cycles. With the 5' RACE reads reprocessed, TCRdb shows one record per CDR3 protein and no DNA. The listing records approximately 300,000 distinct CDR3 sequences. The clonotype originates from a human donor with ulcerative colitis or Crohn's disease, or a healthy co-twin of an affected twin (not recorded which). Material for sequencing was blood. This chain uses TRBV7-3 with TRBJ2-1; there is no DNA to check the TCRdb D call of TRBD2. CDR3 sequence: CASSLNPPGLAGLDEQFF.